Here is one T cell receptor (beta chain) with its context. The antigen it binds to is not known. No base-level quality is on record; no much larger clone is a single base apart. This record comes from a study of blood T cell repertoires in COVID-19 (dated by TCRdb to 2018 to 2021). As for the study more broadly: Samples covering the acute and convalescent phases of COVID-19 were provided by collaborators in the United States, Italy and Spain. The material from the prospective study consisted of cDNA or gDNA derived from T cells, B-cell-depleted T cells, or PBMCs. Subjects who had been exposed to COVID-19, were actively infected with it, or had recovered from it provided the deeply sampled blood TCRbeta repertoires that made up the dataset. The repertoires were released in a freely available public database meant as a resource for research on the immune response to SARS-CoV-2. The samples were drawn from the first 160 participants of the ongoing ImmuneRACE study and from about 1,200 subjects provided by 6 global collaborators. A de-identified subject ID, COVID-19 status, age in years and sex were almost always included in the sample metadata. Where available, HLA class I and class II types were taken from metadata supplied by the sample provider and were not determined by assay-based typing.

TCRbeta CDR3 regions were amplified from genomic DNA by means of the immunoSEQ Assay, a bias-controlled multiplex PCR. Per the authors' processing: Nucleated cell counts per sample were estimated from amplification of reference gene primers within the assay. To quantify the absolute abundance of each unique TCRbeta CDR3 rearrangement, sequence reads were collapsed and filtered. Productive Simpson clonality was computed per sample as the square root of Simpson's diversity index over productive rearrangements. The clones in this table, taken by TCRdb from immuneACCESS, are in-frame only. Not every clone is retained; where verified, under half of the shortfall comes from an unresolved V gene, and the cause of the rest is unknown. V and J calls and clone size follow that table, whereas D and trimming were derived from the DNA. Across this sample there are approximately 500,000 clones, with around 90% seen only once. The ten largest clones represent roughly 8% of the sample.

The paper's findings and limits, for the study overall: Clinical and demographic metadata were provided uncurated, with the amount varying by source and participant.

In Seattle, one collaborating source enrolled patients while the infection was active and tracked those patients longitudinally over the course of disease. Whole blood was collected in K2EDTA tubes by collaborating institutions according to the institutions' own protocols. For TCRbeta analysis, collaborators shipped samples as frozen whole blood, isolated PBMCs, or DNA extracted from either of those sample types. At the junction V is shortened by 1 base and J by 5 bases, with 21 bases in between. Looking up the germline V gene yields CDR1 MGHRA and CDR2 YSYEKL. From the cysteine up to the phenylalanine, the CDR3 has a length of 18 residues. The entry retains the CDR3 DNA only, 54 bases that are in frame from base 1.

The chain couples TRBV4-1 to TRBJ2-1; the D gene is perhaps TRBD1, from 6 matching bases. Sequencing used peripheral blood. The origin of this receptor is a woman between 50 and 59 years old with COVID-19, enrolled during active disease. The CDR3 reads as follows: CASSQVMSSQGKNNEQFF. The base sequence is TGCGCCAGCAGCCAAGTTATGTCGTCACAGGGTAAAAACAATGAGCAGTTCTTC.